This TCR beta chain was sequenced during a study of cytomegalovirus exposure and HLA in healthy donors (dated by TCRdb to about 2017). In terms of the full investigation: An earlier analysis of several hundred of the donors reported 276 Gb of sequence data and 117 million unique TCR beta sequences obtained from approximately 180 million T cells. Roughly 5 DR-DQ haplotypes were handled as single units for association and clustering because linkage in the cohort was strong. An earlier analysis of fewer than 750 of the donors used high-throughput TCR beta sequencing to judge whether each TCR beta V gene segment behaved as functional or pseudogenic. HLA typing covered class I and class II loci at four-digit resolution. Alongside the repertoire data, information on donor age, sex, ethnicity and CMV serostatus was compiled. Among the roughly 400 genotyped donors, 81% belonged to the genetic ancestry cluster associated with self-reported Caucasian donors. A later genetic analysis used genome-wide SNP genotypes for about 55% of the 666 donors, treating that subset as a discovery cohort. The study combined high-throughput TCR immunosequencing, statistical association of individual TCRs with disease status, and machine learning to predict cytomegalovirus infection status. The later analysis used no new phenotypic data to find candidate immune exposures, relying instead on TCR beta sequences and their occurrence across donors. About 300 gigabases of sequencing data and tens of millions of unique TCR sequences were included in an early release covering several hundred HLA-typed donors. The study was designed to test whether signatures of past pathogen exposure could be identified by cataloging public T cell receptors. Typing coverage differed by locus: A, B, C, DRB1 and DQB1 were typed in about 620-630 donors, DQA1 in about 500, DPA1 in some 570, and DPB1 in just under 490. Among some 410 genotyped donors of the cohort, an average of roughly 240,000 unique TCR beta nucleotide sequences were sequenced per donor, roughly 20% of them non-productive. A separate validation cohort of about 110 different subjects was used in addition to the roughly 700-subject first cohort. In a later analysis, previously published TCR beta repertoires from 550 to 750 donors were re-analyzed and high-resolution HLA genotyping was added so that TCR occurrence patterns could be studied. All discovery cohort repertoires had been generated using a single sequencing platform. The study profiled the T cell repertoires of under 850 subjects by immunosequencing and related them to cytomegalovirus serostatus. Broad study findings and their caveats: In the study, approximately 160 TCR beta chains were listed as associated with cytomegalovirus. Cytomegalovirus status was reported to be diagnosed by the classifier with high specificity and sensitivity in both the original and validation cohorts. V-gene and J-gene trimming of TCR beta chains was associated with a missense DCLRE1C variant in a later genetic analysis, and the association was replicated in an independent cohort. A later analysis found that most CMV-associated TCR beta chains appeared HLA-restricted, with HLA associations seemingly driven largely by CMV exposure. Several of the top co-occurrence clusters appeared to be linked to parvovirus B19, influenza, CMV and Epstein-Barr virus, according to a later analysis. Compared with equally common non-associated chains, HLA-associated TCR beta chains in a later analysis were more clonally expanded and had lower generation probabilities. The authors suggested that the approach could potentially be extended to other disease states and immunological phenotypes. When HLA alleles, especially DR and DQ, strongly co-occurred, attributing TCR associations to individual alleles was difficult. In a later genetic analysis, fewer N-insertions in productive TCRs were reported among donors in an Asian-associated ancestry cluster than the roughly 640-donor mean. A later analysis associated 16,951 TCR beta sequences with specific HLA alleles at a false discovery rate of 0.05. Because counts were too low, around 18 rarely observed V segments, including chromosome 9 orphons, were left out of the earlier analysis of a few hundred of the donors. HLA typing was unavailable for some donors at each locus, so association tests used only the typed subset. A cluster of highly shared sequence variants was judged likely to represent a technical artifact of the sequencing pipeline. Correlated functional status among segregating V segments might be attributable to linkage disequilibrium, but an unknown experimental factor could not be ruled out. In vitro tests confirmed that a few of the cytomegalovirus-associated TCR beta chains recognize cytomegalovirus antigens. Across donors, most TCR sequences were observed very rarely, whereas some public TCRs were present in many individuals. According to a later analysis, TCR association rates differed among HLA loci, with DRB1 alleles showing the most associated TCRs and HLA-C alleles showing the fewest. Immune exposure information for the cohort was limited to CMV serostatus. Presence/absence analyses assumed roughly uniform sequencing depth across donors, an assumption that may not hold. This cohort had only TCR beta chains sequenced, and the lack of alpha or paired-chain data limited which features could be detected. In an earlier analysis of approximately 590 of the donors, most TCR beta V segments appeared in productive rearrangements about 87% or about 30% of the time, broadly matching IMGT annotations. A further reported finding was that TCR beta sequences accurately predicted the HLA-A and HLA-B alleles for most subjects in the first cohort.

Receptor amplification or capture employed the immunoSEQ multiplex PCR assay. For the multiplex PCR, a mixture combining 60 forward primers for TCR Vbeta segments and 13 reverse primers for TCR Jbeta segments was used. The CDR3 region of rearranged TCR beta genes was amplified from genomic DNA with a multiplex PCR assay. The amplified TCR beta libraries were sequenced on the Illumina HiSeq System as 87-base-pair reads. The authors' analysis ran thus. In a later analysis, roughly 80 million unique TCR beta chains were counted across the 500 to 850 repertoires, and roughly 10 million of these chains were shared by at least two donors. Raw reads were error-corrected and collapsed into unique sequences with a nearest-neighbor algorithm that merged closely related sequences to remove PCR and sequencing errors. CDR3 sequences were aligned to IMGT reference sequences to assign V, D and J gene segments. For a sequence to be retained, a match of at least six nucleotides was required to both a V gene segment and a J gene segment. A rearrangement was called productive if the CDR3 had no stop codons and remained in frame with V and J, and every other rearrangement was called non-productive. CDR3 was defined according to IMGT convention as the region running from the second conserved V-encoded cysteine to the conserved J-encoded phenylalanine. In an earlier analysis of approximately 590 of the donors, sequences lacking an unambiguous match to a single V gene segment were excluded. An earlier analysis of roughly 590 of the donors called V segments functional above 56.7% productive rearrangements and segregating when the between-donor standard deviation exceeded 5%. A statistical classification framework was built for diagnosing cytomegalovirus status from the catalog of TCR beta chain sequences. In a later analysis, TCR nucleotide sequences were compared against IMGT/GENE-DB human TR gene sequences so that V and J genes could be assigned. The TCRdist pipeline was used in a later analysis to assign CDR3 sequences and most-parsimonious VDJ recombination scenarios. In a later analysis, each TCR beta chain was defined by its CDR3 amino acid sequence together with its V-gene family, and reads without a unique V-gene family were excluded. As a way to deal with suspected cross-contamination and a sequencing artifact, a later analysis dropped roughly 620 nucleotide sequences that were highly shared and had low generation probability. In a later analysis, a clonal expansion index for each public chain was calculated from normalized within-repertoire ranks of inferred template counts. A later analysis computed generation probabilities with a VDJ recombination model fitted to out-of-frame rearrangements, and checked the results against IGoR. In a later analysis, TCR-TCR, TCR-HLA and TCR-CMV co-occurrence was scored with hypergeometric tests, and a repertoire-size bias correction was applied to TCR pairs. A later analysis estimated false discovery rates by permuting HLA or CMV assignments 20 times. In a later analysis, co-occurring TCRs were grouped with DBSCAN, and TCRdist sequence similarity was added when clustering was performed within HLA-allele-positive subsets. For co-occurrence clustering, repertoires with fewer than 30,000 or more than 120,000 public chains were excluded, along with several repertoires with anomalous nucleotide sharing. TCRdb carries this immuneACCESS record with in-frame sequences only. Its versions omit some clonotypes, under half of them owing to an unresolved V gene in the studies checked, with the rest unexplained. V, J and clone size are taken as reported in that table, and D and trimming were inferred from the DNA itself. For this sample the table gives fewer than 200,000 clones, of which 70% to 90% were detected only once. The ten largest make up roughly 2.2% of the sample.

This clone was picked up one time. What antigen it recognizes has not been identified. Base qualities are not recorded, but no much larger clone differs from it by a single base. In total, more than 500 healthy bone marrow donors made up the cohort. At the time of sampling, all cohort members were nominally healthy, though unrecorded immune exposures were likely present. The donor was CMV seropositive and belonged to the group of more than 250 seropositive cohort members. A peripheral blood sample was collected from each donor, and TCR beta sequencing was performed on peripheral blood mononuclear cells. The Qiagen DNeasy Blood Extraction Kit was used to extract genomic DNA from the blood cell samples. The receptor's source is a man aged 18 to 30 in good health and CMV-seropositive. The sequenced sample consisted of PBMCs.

The DNA is TGCGCCAGCACCGAGGGCGGAAAGACCCCCACAGATACGCAGTATTTT. This is translated as CASTEGGKTPTDTQYF. In this chain, TRBV10-1 is recombined with TRBJ2-3; TRBD2 is possibly the D segment (5 matching bases). The germline V gene encodes CDR1 WNHNN and CDR2 SYGVQD (reference sequence). The CDR3 goes from the cysteine to the phenylalanine over 16 residues. The CDR3 DNA has 48 bases and is translated from base 1. The V and J ends are trimmed by 7 bases and 2 bases, leaving 19 bases between them.